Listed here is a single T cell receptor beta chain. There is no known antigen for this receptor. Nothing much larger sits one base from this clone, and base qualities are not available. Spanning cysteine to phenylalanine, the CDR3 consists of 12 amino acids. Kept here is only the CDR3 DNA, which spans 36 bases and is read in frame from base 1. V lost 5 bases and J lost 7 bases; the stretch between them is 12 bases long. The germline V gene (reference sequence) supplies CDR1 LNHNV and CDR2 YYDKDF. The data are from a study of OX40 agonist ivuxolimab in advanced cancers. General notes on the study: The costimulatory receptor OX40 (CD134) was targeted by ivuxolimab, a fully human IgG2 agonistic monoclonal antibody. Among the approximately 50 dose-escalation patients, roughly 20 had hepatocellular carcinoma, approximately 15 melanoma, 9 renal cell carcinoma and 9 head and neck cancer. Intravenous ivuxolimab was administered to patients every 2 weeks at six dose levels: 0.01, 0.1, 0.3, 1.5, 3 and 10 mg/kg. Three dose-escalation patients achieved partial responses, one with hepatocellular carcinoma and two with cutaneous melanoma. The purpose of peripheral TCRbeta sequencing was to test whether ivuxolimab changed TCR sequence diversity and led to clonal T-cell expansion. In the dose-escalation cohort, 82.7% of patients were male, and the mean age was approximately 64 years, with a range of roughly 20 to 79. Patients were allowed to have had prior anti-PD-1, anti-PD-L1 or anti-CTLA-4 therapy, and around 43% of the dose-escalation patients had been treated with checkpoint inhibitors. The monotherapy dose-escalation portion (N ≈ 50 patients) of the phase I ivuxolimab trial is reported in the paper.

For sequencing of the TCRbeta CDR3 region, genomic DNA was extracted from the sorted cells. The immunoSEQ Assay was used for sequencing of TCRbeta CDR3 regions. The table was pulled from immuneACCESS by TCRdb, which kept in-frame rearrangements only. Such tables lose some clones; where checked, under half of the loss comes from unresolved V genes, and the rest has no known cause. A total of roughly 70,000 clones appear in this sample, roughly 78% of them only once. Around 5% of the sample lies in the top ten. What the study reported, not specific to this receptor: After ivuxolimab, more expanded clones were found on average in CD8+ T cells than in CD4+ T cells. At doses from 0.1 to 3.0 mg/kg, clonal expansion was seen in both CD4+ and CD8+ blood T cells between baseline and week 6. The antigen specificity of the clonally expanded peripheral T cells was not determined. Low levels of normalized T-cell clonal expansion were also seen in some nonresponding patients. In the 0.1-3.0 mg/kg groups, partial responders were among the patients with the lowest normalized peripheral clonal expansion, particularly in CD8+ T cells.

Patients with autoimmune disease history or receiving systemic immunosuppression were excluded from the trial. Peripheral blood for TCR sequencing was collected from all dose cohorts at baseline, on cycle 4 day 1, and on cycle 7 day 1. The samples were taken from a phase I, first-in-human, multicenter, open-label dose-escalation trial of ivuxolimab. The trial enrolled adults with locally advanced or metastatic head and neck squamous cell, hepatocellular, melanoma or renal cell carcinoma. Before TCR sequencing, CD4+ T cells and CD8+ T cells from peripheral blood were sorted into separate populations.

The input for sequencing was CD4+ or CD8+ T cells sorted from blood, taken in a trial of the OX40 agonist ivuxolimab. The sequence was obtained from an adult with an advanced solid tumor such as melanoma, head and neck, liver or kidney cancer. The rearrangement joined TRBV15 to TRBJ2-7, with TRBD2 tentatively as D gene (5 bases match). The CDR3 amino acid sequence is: CATSFGRREQYF. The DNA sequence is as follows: TGTGCCACCAGCTTCGGACGGAGGGAGCAGTACTTC.